Listed below are T cell receptor beta chains from one sample, sequenced in a study of blood T cell repertoires in COVID-19. TCRdb's copy holds only in-frame clones and misses some; the assay was immunoSEQ multiplex PCR. Found here are 200,000 to 250,000 clones, approximately 81% of them singletons; the top ten hold around 18%. The sequenced sample was peripheral blood. The receptors stem from a woman of 80 years or more with active or convalescent COVID-19. Each CDR3 is given with its conserved first and last residue. D genes are given only for firm matches. Clone size is not always given. Where it is, it says once, few, many or a class for expanded clones.

D gene	clone size	V gene	J gene	CDR3 DNA	CDR3 protein
TRBD1	NA	TRBV11-2	TRBJ1-1	TGTGCCAGCAGCCGGGCCACAGGGGGCCTCCTTGAAGCTTTCTTT	CASSRATGGLLEAFF
TRBD2	NA	TRBV18	TRBJ2-3	TGTGCCAGCTCGGTACCCCGGGGGGGAACTAGCACAGATACGCAGTATTTT	CASSVPRGGTSTDTQYF
TRBD2	NA	TRBV19	TRBJ2-2	TGTGCCAGTAGTATGATTTGGAGGGAGGGCACCGGGGAGCTGTTTTTT	CASSMIWREGTGELFF
NA	once	TRBV29-1	TRBJ2-3	TGCAGCGTTGAACCCCCGGTTACAGATACGCAGTATTTT	CSVEPPVTDTQYF
NA	once	TRBV6-5	TRBJ1-3	TGTGCCAGCAGTTACTCAAGTGGAGCCGGAAACACCATATATTTT	CASSYSSGAGNTIYF
NA	NA	TRBV7-9	TRBJ2-2	TGTGCCAGCAGCTTATGGGGCAGCTTTAACACCGGGGAGCTGTTTTTT	CASSLWGSFNTGELFF
NA	NA	TRBV2	TRBJ1-1	TGTGCCAGCACACAGGGCAACACTGAAGCTTTCTTT	CASTQGNTEAFF
NA	NA	TRBV6-5	TRBJ1-2	TGTGCCAGCAGTTACCGCCGTGACAGGAACTATGGCTACACCTTC	CASSYRRDRNYGYTF
NA	NA	TRBV7-9	TRBJ2-7	TGTGCCAGCAGCTTAGTAGGGGGTCGGAGCTCCTACGAGCAGTACTTC	CASSLVGGRSSYEQYF
TRBD2	NA	TRBV25-1	TRBJ2-7	TGTGCCAGCAGTAGGGAGGGTACCCTCTCCTACGAGCAGTACTTC	CASSREGTLSYEQYF
TRBD2	NA	TRBV6-4	TRBJ2-1	TGTGCCAGCAGTGCACTAGCGGGAGTGGAGCAGTTCTTC	CASSALAGVEQFF
TRBD2	NA	TRBV5-4	TRBJ2-1	TGTGCCAGCAGCTTGGTTGCGACTAGCTTTGAGCAGTTCTTC	CASSLVATSFEQFF
NA	NA	TRBV21-1	TRBJ2-7	TGTGCCAGCAGCAAAAGTCTAGCGGGCTACGAGCAGTACTTC	CASSKSLAGYEQYF
NA	once	TRBV15	TRBJ1-1	TGTGCCACCAGCAGAGTTTTCAGGGCGGCCCTAAACACTGAAGCTTTCTTT	CATSRVFRAALNTEAFF
TRBD2	NA	TRBV2	TRBJ2-1	TGTGCCAGCACCAGTGGGGGACTAGCCGCCAATGAGCAGTTCTTC	CASTSGGLAANEQFF
NA	NA	TRBV12-3/TRBV12-4	TRBJ2-3	TGTGCCAGCAGTCGGGAGTCGACAGATACGCAGTATTTT	CASSRESTDTQYF
NA	once	TRBV29-1	TRBJ2-1	TGCAGCGTTGAGTTACTAATAGGGGTGGACAATGAGCAGTTCTTC	CSVELLIGVDNEQFF
TRBD1	NA	TRBV7-2	TRBJ1-6	TGTGCCAGCAGCTACGGACAGGGGGCATCTAATTCACCCCTCCACTTT	CASSYGQGASNSPLHF
NA	NA	TRBV18	TRBJ1-3	TGTGCCAACTCACCACCCGGGTTCGGAAACACCATATATTTT	CANSPPGFGNTIYF